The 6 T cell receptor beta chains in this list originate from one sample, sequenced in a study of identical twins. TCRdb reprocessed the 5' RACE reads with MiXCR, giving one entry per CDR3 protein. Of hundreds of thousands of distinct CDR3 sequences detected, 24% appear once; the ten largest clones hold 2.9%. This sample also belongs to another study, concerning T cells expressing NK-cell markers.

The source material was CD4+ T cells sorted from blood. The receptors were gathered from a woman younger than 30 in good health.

Here the CDR3 DNA reads TGTGCCAGCAGCCCGACAGGGGACATTCAGTACTTC. It yields the protein CASSPTGDIQYF. The chain links TRBV6-1 to TRBJ2-4; TRBD1 aligns across 8 bases. J gave up 8 bases and V 6 bases, and 3 bases lay outside the gene matches. The CDR3 consists of 12 residues. Germline CDR1 is MNHNS and CDR2 is SASEGT.

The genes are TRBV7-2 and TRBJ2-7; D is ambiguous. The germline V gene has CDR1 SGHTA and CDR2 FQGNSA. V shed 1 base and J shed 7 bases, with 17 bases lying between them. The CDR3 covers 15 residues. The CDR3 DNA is TGTGCCAGCAGCTTAGTAGGCCCGGGTCCGGAGGAGCAGTACTTC. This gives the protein CASSLVGPGPEEQYF. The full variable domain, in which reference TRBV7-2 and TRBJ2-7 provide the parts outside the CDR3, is GAGVSQSPSNKVTEKGKDVELRCDPISGHTALYWYRQSLGQGLEFLIYFQGNSAPDKSGLPSDRFSAERTGGSVSTLTIQRTQQEDSAVYLCASSLVGPGPEEQYFGPGTRLTVT.

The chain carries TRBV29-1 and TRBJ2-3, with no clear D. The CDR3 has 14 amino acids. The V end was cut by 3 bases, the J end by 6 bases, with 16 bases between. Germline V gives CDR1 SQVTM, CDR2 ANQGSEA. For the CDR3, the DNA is TGCAGCGTTGATTGGTCAGGTCGATCGGATACGCAGTATTTT. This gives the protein CSVDWSGRSDTQYF.

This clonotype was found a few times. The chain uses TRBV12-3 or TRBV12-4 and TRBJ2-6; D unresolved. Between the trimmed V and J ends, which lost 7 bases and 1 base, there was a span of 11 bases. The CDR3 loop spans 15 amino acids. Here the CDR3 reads CASTITLSGANVLTF. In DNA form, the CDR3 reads TGTGCCAGCACAATTACGTTATCTGGGGCCAACGTCCTGACTTTC.

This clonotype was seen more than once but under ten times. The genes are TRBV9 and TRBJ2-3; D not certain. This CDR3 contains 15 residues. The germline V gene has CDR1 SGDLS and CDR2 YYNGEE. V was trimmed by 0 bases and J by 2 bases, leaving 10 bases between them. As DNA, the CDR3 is TGTGCCAGCAGCGTAGATGGGCCCACCACAGATACGCAGTATTTT. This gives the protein CASSVDGPTTDTQYF.

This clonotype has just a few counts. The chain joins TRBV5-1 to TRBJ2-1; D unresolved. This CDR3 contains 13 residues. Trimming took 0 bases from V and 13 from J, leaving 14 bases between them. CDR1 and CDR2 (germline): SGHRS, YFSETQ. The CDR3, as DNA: TGCGCCAGCAGCTTGGACCAGACAATGACCCAGTTCTTC. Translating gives CASSLDQTMTQFF.